This entry features one T cell receptor beta chain sequence. These data originate in a study of CD8 T cells in Susac syndrome. An input of about 0.5 to 1 ug of RNA was subjected to reverse transcription using random hexamers. Multiplex PCR with immunoSEQ amplified the TCR beta CDR3 across 54 Vbeta and 13 Jbeta. One entry per CDR3 protein results from TCRdb running MiXCR on the immunoSEQ multiplex PCR reads. This sample carries around 180,000 distinct CDR3 sequences, approximately 96% of them seen once, and the ten largest clones take 0.15% to 0.2%. Sequencing of TCR beta was performed on blood CD8+ and CD4+ T cells. V was cut by 0 bases and J by 5 bases, with 14 bases left in between. Germline V gives CDR1 SEHNR, CDR2 FQNEAQ (reference sequence). The length of the CDR3 is 16 residues.

The origin of this receptor is a human donor with multiple sclerosis. V gene TRBV7-9 combines with J gene TRBJ2-1, with D uncertain. What was sequenced was CD8+ T cells from PBMCs. The CDR3 loop is CASSLALGKLNNEQFF. For the CDR3, the DNA is TGTGCCAGCAGCTTAGCGCTGGGGAAACTAAACAATGAGCAGTTCTTC.